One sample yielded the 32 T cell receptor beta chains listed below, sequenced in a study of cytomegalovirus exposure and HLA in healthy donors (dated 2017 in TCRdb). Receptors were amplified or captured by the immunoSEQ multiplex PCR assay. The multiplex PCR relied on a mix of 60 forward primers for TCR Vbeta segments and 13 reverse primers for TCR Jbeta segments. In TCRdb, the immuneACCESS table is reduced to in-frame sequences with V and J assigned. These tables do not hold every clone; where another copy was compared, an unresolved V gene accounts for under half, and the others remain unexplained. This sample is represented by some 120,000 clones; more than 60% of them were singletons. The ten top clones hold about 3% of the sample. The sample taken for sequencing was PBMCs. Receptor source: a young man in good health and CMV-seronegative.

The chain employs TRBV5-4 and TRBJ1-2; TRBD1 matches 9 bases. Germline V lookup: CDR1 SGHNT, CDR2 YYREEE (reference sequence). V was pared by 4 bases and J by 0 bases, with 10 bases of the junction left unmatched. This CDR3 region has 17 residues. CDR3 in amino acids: CASSIAGTGYANYGYTF. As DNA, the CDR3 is TGTGCCAGCAGCATAGCCGGGACAGGGTATGCTAACTATGGCTACACCTTC.

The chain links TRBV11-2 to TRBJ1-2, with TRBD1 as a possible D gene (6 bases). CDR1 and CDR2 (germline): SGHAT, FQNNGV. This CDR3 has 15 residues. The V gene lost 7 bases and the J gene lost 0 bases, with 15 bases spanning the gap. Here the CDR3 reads CASNLGQSTNYGYTF. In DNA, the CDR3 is TGTGCCAGCAACCTAGGACAGAGCACTAACTATGGCTACACCTTC. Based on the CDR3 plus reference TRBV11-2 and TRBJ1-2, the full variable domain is EAGVAQSPRYKIIEKRQSVAFWCNPISGHATLYWYQQILGQGPKLLIQFQNNGVVDDSQLPKDRFSAERLKGVDSTLKIQPAKLEDSAVYLCASNLGQSTNYGYTFGSGTRLTVV.

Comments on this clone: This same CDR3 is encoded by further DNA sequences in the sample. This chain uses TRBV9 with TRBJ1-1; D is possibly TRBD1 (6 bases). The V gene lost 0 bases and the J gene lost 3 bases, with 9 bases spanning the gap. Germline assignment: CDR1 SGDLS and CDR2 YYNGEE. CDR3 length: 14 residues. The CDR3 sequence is CASSVDRVDTEAFF. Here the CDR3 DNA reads TGTGCCAGCAGCGTAGACAGGGTGGACACTGAAGCTTTCTTT.

In nucleotides, the CDR3 is TGTGCTAGTAGTTGGCAGGGTGGCGGGGAGCTGTTTTTT. Its protein product is CASSWQGGGELFF. The rearrangement joins TRBV12-5 to TRBJ2-2; tentative D call: TRBD1 (5 bases). Trimming removed 8 bases from V and 7 bases from J, with 14 bases in between. The CDR3 totals 13 residues. The V gene's germline CDR1 is LGHNT and CDR2 FRNRAP.

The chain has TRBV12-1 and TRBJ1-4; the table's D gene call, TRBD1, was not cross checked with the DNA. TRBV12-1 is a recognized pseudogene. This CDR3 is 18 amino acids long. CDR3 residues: CASSLGQVHILLNEKLFF. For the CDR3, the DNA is TGTGCCAGCAGCTTAGGACAGGTGCATATCCTCTTGAATGAAAAACTGTTTTTT.

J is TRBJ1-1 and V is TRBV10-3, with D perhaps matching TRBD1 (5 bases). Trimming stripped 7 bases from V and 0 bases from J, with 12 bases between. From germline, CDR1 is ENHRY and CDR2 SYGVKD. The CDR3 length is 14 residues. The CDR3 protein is CAITGDPMNTEAFF. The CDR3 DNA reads TGTGCCATCACGGGGGACCCCATGAACACTGAAGCTTTCTTT.

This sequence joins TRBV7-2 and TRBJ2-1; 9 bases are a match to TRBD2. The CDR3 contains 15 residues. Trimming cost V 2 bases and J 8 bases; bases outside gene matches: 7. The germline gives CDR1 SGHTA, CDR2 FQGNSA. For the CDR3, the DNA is TGTGCCAGCAGCTTAACTGGGGTAGCGGGGGATGAGCAGTTCTTC. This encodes CASSLTGVAGDEQFF.

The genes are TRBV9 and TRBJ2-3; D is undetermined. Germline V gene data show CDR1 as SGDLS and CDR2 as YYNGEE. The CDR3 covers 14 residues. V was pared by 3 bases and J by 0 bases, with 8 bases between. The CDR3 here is CASSGASSTDTQYF. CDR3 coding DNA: TGTGCCAGCAGCGGGGCGTCTAGCACAGATACGCAGTATTTT.

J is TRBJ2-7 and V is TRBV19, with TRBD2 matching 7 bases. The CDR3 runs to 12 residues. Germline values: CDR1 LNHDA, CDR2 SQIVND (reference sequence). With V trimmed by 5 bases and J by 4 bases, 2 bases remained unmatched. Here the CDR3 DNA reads TGTGCCAGTAGTGGCGGGGGATACGAGCAGTACTTC. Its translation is CASSGGGYEQYF.

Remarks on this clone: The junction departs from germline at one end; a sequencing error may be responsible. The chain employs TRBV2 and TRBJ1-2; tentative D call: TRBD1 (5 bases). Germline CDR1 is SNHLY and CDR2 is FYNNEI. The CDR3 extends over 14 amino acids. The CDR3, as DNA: TGCGTTAGTGGGGCCGAGCTCTCCCATTATGGCTACACCTTC. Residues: CVSGAELSHYGYTF.

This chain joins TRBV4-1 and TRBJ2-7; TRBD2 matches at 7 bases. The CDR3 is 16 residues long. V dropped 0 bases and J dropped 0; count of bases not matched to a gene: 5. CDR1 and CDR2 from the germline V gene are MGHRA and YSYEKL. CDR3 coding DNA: TGCGCCAGCAGCCAAGAGGGGAGGGGTGGCTCCTACGAGCAGTACTTC. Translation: CASSQEGRGGSYEQYF.

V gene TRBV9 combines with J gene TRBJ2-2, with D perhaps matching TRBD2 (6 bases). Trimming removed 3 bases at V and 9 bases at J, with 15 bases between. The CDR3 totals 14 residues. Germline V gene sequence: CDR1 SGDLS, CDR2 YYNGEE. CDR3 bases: TGTGCCAGCAGCGAGGAGGGGCGGTACAGGGAGCTGTTTTTT. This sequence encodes CASSEEGRYRELFF.

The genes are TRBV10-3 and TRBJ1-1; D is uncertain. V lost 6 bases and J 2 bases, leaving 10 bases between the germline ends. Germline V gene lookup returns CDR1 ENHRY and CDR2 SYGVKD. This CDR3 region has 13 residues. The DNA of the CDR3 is TGTGCCATCAGGAATCGGGGAAACACTGAAGCTTTCTTT. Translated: CAIRNRGNTEAFF.

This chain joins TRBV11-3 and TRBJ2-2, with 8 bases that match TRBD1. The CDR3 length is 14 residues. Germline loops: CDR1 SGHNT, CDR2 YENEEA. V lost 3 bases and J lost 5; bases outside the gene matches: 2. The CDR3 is CASSFRQGTGELFF. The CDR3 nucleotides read TGTGCCAGCAGCTTTCGACAGGGGACCGGGGAGCTGTTTTTT.

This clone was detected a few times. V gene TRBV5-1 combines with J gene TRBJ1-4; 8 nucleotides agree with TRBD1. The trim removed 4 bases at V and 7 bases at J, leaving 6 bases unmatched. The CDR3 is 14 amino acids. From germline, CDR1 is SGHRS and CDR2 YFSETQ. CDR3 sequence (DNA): TGCGCCAGCAGCCCCAGGGGGCGCCTTGAAAAACTGTTTTTT. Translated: CASSPRGRLEKLFF.

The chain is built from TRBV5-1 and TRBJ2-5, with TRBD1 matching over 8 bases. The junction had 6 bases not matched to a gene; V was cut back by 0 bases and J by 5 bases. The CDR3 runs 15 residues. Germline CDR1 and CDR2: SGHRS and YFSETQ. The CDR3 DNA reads TGCGCCAGCAGCTTGGACAGGGGGATACGGGAGACCCAGTACTTC. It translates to CASSLDRGIRETQYF.

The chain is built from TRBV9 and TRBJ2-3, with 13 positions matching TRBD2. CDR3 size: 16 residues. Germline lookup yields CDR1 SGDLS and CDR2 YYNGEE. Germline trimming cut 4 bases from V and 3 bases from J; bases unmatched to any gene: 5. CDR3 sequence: CASSIRLAGGTDTQYF. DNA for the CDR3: TGTGCCAGCAGCATCCGACTAGCGGGAGGAACAGATACGCAGTATTTT.

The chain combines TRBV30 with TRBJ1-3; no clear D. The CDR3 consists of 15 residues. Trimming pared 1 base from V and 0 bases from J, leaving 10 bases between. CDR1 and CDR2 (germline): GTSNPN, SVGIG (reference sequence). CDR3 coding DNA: TGTGCCTGGAGTGCGGACTCCGGCTCTGGAAACACCATATATTTT. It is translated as CAWSADSGSGNTIYF. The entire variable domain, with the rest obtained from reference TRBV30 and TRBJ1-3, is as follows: SQTIHQWPATLVQPVGSPLSLECTVEGTSNPNLYWYRQAAGRGLQLLFYSVGIGQISSEVPQNLSASRPQDRQFILSSKKLLLSDSGFYLCAWSADSGSGNTIYFGEGSWLTVV.

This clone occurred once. DNA for the CDR3: TGCAGCGTTGAAGATCGGGGTATGAACACTGAAGCTTTCTTT. Its translation: CSVEDRGMNTEAFF. This chain links TRBV29-1 with TRBJ1-1; D is unresolved. This CDR3 has 14 amino acids. The germline V and J ends were trimmed by 0 bases and 0 bases, with 8 bases remaining between them. CDR1 SQVTM and CDR2 ANQGSEA come from the germline V gene.

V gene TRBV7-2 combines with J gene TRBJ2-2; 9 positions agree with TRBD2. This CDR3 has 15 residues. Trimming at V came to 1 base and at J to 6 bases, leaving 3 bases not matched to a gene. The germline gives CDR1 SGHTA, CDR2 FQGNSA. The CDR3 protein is CASSLGGTSPGELFF. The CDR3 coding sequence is TGTGCCAGCAGCTTAGGGGGGACTAGCCCCGGGGAGCTGTTTTTT.

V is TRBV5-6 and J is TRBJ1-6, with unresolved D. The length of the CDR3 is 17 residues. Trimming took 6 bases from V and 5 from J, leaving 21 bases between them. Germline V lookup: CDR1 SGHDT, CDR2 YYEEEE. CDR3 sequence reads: CASTNTPLDEDNSPLHF. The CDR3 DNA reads TGTGCCAGCACCAATACTCCACTCGATGAAGATAATTCACCCCTCCACTTT.

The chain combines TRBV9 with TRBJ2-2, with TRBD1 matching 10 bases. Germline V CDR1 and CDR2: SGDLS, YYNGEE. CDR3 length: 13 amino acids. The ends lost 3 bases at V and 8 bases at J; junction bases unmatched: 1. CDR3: CASSGQGAGELFF. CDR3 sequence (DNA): TGTGCCAGCAGCGGACAGGGGGCGGGGGAGCTGTTTTTT.

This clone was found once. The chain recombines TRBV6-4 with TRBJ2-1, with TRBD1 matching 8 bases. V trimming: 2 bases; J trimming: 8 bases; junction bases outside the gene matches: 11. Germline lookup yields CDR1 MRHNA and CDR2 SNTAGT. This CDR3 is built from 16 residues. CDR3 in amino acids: CASSDGQGARVYEQFF. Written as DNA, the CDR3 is TGTGCCAGCAGTGACGGGCAGGGGGCGCGGGTCTATGAGCAGTTCTTC.

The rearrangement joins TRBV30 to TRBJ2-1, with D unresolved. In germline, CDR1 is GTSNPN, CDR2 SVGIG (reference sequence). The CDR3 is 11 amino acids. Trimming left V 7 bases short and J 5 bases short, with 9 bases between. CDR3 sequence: CAYSDNNEQFF. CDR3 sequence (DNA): TGTGCCTACTCCGACAACAATGAGCAGTTCTTC. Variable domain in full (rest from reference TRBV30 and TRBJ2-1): SQTIHQWPATLVQPVGSPLSLECTVEGTSNPNLYWYRQAAGRGLQLLFYSVGIGQISSEVPQNLSASRPQDRQFILSSKKLLLSDSGFYLCAYSDNNEQFFGPGTRLTVL.

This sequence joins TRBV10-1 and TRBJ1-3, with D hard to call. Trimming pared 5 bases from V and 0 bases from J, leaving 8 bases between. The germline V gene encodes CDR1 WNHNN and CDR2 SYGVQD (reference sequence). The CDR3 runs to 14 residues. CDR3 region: CASSQGSSGNTIYF. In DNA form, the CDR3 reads TGCGCCAGCAGTCAAGGGAGCTCTGGAAACACCATATATTTT.

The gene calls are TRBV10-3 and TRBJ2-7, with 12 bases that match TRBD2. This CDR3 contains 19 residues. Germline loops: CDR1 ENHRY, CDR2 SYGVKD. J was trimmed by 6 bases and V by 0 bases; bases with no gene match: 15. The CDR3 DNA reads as TGTGCCATCAGTGAGTCGATGAGACTAGCGGGAGAAGGGGGTCTCGAGCAGTACTTC. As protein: CAISESMRLAGEGGLEQYF.

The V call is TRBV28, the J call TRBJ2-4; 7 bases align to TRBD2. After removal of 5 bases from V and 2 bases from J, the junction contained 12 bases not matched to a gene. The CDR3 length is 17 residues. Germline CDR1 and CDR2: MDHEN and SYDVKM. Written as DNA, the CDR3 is TGTGCCAGCAGTCAGGTGATCAGGGAGGGGTCCAAAAACATTCAGTACTTC. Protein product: CASSQVIREGSKNIQYF.

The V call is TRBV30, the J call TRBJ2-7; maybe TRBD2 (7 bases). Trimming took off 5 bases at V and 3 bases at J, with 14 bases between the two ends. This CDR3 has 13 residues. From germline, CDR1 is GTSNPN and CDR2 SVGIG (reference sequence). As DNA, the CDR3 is TGTGCCTGGGACAGGAGCGGGGACTACGAGCAGTACTTC. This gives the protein CAWDRSGDYEQYF. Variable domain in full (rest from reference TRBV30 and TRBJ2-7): SQTIHQWPATLVQPVGSPLSLECTVEGTSNPNLYWYRQAAGRGLQLLFYSVGIGQISSEVPQNLSASRPQDRQFILSSKKLLLSDSGFYLCAWDRSGDYEQYFGPGTRLTVT.

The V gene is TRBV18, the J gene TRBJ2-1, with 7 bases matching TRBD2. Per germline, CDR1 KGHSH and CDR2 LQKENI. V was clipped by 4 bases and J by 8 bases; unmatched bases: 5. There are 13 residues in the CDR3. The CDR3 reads CASSRGTIDEQFF. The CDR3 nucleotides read TGTGCCAGCTCACGGGGGACTATCGATGAGCAGTTCTTC. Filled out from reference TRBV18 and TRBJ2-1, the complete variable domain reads NAGVMQNPRHLVRRRGQEARLRCSPMKGHSHVYWYRQLPEEGLKFMVYLQKENIIDESGMPKERFSAEFPKEGPSILRIQQVVRGDSAAYFCASSRGTIDEQFFGPGTRLTVL.

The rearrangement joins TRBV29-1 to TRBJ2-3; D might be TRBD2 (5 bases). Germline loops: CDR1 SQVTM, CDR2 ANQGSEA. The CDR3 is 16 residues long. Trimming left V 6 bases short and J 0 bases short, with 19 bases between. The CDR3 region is CSVESRRASSTDTQYF. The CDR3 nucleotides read TGCAGCGTGGAAAGTCGGCGGGCCTCTAGCACAGATACGCAGTATTTT.

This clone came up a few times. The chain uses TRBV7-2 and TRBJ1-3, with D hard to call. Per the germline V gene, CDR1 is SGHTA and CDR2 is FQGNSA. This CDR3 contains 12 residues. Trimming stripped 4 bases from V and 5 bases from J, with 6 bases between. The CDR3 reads CASSSERNTIYF. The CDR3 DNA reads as TGTGCCAGCAGCTCAGAAAGAAACACCATATATTTT.

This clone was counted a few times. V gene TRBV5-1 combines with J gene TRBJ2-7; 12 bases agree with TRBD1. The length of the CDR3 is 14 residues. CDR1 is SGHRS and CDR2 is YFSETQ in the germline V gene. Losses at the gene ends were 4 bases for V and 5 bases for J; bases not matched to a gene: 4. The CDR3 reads CASSPGTGGHEQYF. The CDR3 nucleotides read TGCGCCAGCAGCCCCGGGACAGGGGGCCACGAGCAGTACTTC.